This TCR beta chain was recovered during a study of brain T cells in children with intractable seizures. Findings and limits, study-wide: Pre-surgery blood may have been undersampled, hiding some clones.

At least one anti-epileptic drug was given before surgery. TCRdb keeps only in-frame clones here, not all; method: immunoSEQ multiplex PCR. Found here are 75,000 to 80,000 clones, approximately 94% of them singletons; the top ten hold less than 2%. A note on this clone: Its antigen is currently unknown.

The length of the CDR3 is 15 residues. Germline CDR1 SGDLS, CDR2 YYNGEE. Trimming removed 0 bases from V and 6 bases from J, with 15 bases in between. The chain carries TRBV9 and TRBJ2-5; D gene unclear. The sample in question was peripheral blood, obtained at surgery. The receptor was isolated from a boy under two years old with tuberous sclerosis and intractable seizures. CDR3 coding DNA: TGTGCCAGCAGCGTAGAGGGCCCTGGTATGAAGACCCAGTACTTC. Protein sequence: CASSVEGPGMKTQYF.